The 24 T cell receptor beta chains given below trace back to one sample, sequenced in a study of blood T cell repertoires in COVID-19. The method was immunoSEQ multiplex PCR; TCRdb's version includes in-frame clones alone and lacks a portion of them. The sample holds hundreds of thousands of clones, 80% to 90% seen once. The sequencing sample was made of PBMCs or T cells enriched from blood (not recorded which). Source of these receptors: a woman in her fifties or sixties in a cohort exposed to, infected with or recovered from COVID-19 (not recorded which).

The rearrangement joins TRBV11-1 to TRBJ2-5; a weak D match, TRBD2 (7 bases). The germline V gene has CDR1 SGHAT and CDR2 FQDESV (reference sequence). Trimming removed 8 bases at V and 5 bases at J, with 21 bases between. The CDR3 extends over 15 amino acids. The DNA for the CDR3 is TGTGCCAGCGCAAAACGGGGGGACAAGGGGGAGACCCAGTACTTC. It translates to CASAKRGDKGETQYF.

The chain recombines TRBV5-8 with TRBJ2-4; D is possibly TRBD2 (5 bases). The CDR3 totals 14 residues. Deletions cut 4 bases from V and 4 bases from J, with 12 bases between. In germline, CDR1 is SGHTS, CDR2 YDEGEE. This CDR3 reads CASSATGNKNIQYF. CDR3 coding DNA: TGTGCCAGCAGCGCCACGGGAAATAAAAACATTCAGTACTTC.

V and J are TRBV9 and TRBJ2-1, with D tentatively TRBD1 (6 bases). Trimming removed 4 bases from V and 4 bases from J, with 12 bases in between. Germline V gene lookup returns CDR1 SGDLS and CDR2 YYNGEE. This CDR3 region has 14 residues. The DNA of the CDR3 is TGTGCCAGCAGCTTACAGGGTGGGTACAATGAGCAGTTCTTC. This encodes CASSLQGGYNEQFF.

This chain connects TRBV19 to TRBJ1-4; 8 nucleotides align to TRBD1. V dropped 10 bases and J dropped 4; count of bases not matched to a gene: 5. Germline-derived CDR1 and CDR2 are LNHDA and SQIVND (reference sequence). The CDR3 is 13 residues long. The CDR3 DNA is TGTGCCACAAACAGGGGGATTAATGAAAAACTGTTTTTT. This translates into CATNRGINEKLFF.

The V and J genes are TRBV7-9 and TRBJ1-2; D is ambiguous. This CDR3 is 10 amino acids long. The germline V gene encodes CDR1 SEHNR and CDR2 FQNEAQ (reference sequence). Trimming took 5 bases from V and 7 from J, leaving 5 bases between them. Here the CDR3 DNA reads TGTGCCAGCAGCCAATTTGGCTACACCTTC. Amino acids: CASSQFGYTF.

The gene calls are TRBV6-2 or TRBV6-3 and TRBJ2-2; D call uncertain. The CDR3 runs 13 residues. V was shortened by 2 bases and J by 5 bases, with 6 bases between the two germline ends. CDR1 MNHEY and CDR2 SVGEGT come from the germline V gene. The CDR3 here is CASSYMATGELFF. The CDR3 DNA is TGTGCCAGCAGTTACATGGCTACCGGGGAGCTGTTTTTT.

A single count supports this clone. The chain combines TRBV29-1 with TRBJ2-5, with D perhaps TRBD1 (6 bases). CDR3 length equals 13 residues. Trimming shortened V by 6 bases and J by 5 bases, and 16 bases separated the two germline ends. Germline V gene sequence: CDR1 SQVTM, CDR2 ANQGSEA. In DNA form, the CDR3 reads TGCAGCGTAACCTACAGGGTGTACGAGACCCAGTACTTC. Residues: CSVTYRVYETQYF.

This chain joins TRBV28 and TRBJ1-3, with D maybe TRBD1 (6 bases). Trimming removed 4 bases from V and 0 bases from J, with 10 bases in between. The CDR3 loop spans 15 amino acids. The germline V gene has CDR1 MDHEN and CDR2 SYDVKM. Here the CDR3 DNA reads TGTGCCAGCAGTTCGGGACATTACTCTGGAAACACCATATATTTT. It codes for CASSSGHYSGNTIYF.

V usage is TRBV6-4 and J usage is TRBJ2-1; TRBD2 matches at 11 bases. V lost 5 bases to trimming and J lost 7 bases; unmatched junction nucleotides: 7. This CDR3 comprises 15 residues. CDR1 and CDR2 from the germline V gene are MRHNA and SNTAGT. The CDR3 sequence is CASSPLAGAGNEQFF. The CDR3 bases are TGTGCCAGCAGTCCACTAGCGGGGGCGGGGAATGAGCAGTTCTTC.

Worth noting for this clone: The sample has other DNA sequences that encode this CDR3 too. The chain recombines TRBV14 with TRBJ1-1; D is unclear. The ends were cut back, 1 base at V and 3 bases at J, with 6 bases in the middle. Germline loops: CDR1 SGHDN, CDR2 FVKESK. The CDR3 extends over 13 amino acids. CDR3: CASSQVFDTEAFF. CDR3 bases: TGTGCCAGCAGCCAAGTCTTTGACACTGAAGCTTTCTTT. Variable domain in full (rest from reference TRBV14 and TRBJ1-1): EAGVTQFPSHSVIEKGQTVTLRCDPISGHDNLYWYRRVMGKEIKFLLHFVKESKQDESGMPNNRFLAERTGGTYSTLKVQPAELEDSGVYFCASSQVFDTEAFFGQGTRLTVV.

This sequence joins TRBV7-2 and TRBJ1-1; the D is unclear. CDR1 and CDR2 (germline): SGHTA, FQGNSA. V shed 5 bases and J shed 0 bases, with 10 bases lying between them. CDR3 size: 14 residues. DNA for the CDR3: TGTGCCAGCAGCGTACAGTTCTTGAACACTGAAGCTTTCTTT. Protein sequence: CASSVQFLNTEAFF.

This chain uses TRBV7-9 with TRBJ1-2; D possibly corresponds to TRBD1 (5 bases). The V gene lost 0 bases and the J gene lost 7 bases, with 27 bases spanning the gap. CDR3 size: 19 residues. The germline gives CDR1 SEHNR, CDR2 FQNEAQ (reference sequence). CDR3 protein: CASSLATQGRRPPRGGYTF. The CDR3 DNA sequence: TGTGCCAGCAGCTTAGCGACTCAGGGCCGCCGGCCTCCCCGCGGTGGCTACACCTTC.

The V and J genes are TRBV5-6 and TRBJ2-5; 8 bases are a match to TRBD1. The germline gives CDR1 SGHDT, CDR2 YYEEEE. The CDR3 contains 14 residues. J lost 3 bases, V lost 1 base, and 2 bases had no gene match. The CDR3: CASSLLGQEETQYF. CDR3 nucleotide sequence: TGTGCCAGCAGCTTGCTGGGACAGGAAGAGACCCAGTACTTC. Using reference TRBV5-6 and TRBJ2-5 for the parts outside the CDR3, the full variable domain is DAGVTQSPTHLIKTRGQQVTLRCSPKSGHDTVSWYQQALGQGPQFIFQYYEEEERQRGNFPDRFSGHQFPNYSSELNVNALLLGDSALYLCASSLLGQEETQYFGPGTRLLVL.

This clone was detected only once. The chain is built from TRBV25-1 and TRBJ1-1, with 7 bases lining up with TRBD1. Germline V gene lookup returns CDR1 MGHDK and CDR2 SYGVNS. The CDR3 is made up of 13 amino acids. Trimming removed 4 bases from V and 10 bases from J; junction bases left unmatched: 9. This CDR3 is CASSGNRGPRAFF. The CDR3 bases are TGTGCCAGCAGTGGGAACAGGGGACCACGAGCTTTCTTT.

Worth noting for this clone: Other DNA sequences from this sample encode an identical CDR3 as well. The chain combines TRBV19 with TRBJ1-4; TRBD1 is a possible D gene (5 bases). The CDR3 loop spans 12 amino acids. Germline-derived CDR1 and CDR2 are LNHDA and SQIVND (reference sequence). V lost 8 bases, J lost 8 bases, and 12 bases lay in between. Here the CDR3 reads CASSPGGEKLFF. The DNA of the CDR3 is TGTGCCAGTTCCCCGGGGGGGGAAAAACTGTTTTTT.

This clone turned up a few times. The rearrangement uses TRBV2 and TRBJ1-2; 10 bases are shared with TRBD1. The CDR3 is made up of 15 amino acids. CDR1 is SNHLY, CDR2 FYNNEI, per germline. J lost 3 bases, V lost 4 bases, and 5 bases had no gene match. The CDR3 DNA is TGTGCCAGCAGTGCCGGACAGGGGGGGGACTATGGCTACACCTTC. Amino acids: CASSAGQGGDYGYTF.

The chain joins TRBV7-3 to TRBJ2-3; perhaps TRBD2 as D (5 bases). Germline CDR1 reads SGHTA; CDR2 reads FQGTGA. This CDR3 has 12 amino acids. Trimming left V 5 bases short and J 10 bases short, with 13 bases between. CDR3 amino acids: CASSTREGPQYF. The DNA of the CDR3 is TGTGCCAGCAGCACCCGAGAGGGCCCGCAGTATTTT.

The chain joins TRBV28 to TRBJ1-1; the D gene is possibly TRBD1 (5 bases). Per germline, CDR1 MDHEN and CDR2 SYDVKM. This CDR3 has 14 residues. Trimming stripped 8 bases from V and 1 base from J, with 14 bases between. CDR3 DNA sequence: TGTGCCAGCGGGGTTGGACAAACGAACACTGAAGCTTTCTTT. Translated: CASGVGQTNTEAFF.

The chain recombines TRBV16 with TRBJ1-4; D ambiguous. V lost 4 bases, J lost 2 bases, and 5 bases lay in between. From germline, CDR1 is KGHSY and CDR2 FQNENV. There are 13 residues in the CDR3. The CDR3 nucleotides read TGTGCCAGCAGCCGGCTTACTAATGAAAAACTGTTTTTT. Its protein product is CASSRLTNEKLFF.

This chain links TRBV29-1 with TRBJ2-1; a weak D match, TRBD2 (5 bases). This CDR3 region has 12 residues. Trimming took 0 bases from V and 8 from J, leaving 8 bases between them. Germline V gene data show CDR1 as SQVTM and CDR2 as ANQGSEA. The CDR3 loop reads CSVEDGVHEQFF. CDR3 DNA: TGCAGCGTTGAAGACGGGGTACATGAGCAGTTCTTC.

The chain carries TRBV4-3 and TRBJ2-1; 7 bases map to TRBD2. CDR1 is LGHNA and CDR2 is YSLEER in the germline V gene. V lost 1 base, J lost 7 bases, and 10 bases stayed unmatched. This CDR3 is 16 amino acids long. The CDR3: CASSQVLGGGHNEQFF. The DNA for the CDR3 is TGCGCCAGCAGCCAAGTGTTGGGGGGGGGTCATAATGAGCAGTTCTTC.

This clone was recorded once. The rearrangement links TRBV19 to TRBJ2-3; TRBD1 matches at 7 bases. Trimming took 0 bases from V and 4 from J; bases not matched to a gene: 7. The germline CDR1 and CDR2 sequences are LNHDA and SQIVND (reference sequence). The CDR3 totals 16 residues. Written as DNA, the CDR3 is TGTGCCAGTAGTATAGATGAGGGGGCGCGCTCAGATACGCAGTATTTT. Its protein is CASSIDEGARSDTQYF.

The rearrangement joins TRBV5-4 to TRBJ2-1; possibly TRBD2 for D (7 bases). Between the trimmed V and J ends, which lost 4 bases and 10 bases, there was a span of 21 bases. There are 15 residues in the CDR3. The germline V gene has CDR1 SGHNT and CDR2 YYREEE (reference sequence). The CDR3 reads CASSPGRRGGREQFF. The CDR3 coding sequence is TGTGCCAGCAGCCCCGGACGGAGGGGGGGGAGAGAGCAGTTCTTC.

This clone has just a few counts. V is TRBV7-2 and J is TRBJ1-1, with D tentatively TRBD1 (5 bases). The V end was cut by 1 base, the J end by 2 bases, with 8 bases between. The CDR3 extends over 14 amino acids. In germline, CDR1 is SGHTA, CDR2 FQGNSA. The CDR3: CASSLGRANTEAFF. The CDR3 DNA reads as TGTGCCAGCAGCTTAGGCAGGGCCAACACTGAAGCTTTCTTT.